The 13 T cell receptor beta chains below were found in one sample sequenced in a study of blood T cells in healthy people across ages. Together with a sample-barcoded 5' primer, a J-beta primer mix was included in a second PCR lasting roughly 6 to 12 cycles. MiXCR, applied by TCRdb to the 5' RACE reads, yields one record per CDR3 protein. The repertoire includes approximately 780,000 distinct CDR3 sequences, under 30% of them detected once, and 3% sits in the top ten. The same specimen was also included in a second study, on T cells of mothers and their children.

The specimen was blood. These TCRs come from a boy between 10 and 17 years old in good health.

This clonotype has just a few counts. This sequence joins TRBV28 and TRBJ1-2; D is unclear. V lost 4 bases to trimming and J lost 8 bases, with 8 bases between them. The CDR3 extends over 11 amino acids. Germline lookup yields CDR1 MDHEN and CDR2 SYDVKM. The CDR3 bases are TGTGCCAGCAGTTCCCCGCGGGGCTACACCTTC. Amino acid sequence: CASSSPRGYTF.

This clonotype was seen only a few times. The V gene is TRBV28, the J gene TRBJ2-1, with D possibly TRBD1 on 6 matching bases. Trimming cost V 2 bases and J 2 bases, with 10 bases left between them. The CDR3 consists of 15 residues. Germline CDR1 reads MDHEN; CDR2 reads SYDVKM. For the CDR3, the DNA is TGTGCCAGCAGTTTAAGACAGGAGGCCTACAATGAGCAGTTCTTC. Its protein product is CASSLRQEAYNEQFF.

The V call is TRBV5-1, the J call TRBJ2-7, with 8 bases aligning to TRBD2. The CDR3 consists of 15 residues. Trimming at V came to 5 bases and at J to 0 bases, leaving 7 bases not matched to a gene. CDR1 is SGHRS, CDR2 YFSETQ, per germline. Here the CDR3 reads CASRPQRGYSYEQYF. The CDR3 DNA reads as TGCGCCAGCAGACCTCAGCGGGGGTACTCCTACGAGCAGTACTTC.

The V call is TRBV5-1, the J call TRBJ2-5; 12 nucleotides align to TRBD2. Germline lookup yields CDR1 SGHRS and CDR2 YFSETQ. V lost 4 bases, J lost 4 bases, and 8 bases stayed unmatched. There are 16 residues in the CDR3. The CDR3 is CASSIPSGGERETQYF. Written as DNA, the CDR3 is TGCGCCAGCAGCATCCCTAGCGGGGGGGAACGAGAGACCCAGTACTTC.

The rearrangement joins TRBV20-1 to TRBJ2-7; D is possibly TRBD1 (6 bases). Germline loops: CDR1 DFQATT, CDR2 SNEGSKA (reference sequence). This CDR3 has 14 amino acids. Trimming took off 4 bases at V and 2 bases at J, with 15 bases between the two ends. DNA for the CDR3: TGCAGTGCTACCCCCTGGGACAACCCCTACGAGCAGTACTTC. It specifies CSATPWDNPYEQYF.

The chain recombines TRBV20-1 with TRBJ1-2, with D perhaps TRBD1 (5 bases). This CDR3 has 15 residues. Trimming stripped 2 bases from V and 4 bases from J, with 17 bases between. Per the germline V gene, CDR1 is DFQATT and CDR2 is SNEGSKA (reference sequence). CDR3 sequence reads: CSARYRDAFIYGYTF. For the CDR3, the DNA is TGCAGTGCTAGATACCGGGACGCCTTTATCTATGGCTACACCTTC.

The sample holds a few counts of this clonotype. The junction does not match germline at one end; this may be a read error. The chain has TRBV3-1 and TRBJ1-6; unclear D gene. The CDR3 is 14 residues long. Germline loops: CDR1 LGHDT, CDR2 YNNKEL (reference sequence). The CDR3: CASSQVGRDSPLHF. For the CDR3, the DNA is TGTGCCAGCAGTCAAGTAGGTCGGGATTCACCCCTCCACTTT. The full variable domain, with the rest looked up from reference TRBV3-1 and TRBJ1-6, is DTAVSQTPKYLVTQMGNDKSIKCEQNLGHDTMYWYKQDSKKFLKIMFSYNNKELIINETVPNRFSPKSPDKAHLNLHINSLELGDSAVYFCASSQVGRDSPLHFGNGTRLTVT.

This clonotype was found a few times. This rearrangement joins TRBV5-1 to TRBJ2-1; D is unclear. Trimming removed 0 bases from V and 4 bases from J, with 11 bases in between. CDR1 SGHRS and CDR2 YFSETQ come from the germline V gene. This CDR3 is built from 15 residues. Here the CDR3 DNA reads TGCGCCAGCAGCTTGGTAGTAAGGAAGTACAATGAGCAGTTCTTC. This encodes CASSLVVRKYNEQFF.

This clonotype was detected only a few times. The chain joins TRBV5-1 to TRBJ1-5; D possibly corresponds to TRBD1 (6 bases). Per the germline V gene, CDR1 is SGHRS and CDR2 is YFSETQ. Trimming took 10 bases from V and 7 from J, leaving 21 bases between them. This CDR3 is built from 14 residues. For the CDR3, the DNA is TGCGCCCCCAAGGAATCGGGGGCTAAACAGCCCCAGCATTTT. As protein: CAPKESGAKQPQHF.

This clonotype has only a few counts. CDR3 bases: TGTGCCAGCACCCTTGGGGTCGCCTCACCCCTCCACTTT. Protein product: CASTLGVASPLHF. The chain couples TRBV12-3 or TRBV12-4 to TRBJ1-6; the D is unclear. This CDR3 is 13 amino acids long. Trimming removed 7 bases at V and 10 bases at J, with 14 bases between.

The chain links TRBV28 to TRBJ1-5; TRBD1 might be the D (6 bases). V was shortened by 3 bases and J by 12 bases, with 15 bases between the two germline ends. The CDR3 is 13 residues long. Germline V gives CDR1 MDHEN, CDR2 SYDVKM. The CDR3 spells CASSFGGRIVQHF. In DNA, the CDR3 is TGTGCCAGCAGTTTTGGGGGCAGGATCGTCCAGCATTTT.

This clonotype was observed a few times. This rearrangement joins TRBV6-1 to TRBJ2-3; tentatively, D is TRBD2 (5 bases). Between the trimmed V and J ends, which lost 3 bases and 5 bases, there was a span of 15 bases. This CDR3 is 15 amino acids long. Per the germline V gene, CDR1 is MNHNS and CDR2 is SASEGT. CDR3 nucleotide sequence: TGTGCCAGCAGTGATAGAAGGGTAAGCGGAGATACGCAGTATTTT. The encoded protein is CASSDRRVSGDTQYF.

The rearrangement links TRBV7-2 to TRBJ1-3; maybe TRBD1 (5 bases). This CDR3 spans 15 amino acids. CDR1 is SGHTA and CDR2 is FQGNSA in the germline V gene. V lost 1 base and J 4 bases, leaving 11 bases between the germline ends. In nucleotides, the CDR3 is TGTGCCAGCAGCTTAGAAAGAGGGACGGGAAACACCATATATTTT. Translation: CASSLERGTGNTIYF.